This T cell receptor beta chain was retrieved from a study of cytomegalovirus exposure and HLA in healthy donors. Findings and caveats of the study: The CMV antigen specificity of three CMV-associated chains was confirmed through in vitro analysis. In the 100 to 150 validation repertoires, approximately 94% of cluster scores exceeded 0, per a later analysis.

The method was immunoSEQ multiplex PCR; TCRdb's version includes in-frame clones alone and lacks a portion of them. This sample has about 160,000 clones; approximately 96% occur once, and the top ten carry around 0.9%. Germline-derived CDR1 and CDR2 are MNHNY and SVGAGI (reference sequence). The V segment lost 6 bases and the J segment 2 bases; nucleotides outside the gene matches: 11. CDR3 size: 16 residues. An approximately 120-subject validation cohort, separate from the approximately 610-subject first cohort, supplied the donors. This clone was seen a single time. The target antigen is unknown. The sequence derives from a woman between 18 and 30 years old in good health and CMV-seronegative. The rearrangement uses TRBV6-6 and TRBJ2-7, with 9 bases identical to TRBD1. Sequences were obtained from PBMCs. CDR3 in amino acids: CASRSLPGQGAYEQYF. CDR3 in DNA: TGTGCCAGCAGATCCCTCCCGGGACAGGGAGCCTACGAGCAGTACTTC.